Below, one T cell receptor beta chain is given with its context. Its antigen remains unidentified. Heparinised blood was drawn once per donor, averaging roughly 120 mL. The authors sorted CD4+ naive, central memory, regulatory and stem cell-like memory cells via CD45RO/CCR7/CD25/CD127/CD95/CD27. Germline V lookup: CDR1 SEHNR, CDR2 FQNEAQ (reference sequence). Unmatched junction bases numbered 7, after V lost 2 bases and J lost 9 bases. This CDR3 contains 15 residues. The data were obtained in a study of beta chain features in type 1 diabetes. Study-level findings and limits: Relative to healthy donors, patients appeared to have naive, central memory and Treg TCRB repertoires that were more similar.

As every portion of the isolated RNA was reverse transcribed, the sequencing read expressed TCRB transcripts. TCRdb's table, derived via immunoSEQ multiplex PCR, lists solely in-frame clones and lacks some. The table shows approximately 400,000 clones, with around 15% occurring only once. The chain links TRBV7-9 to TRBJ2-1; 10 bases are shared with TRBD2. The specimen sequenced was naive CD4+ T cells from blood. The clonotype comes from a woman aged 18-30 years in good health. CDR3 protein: CASSLLSSGSLEQFF. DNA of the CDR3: TGTGCCAGCAGCTTATTGTCTAGCGGGAGTCTTGAGCAGTTCTTC.